A single sample gave rise to the 7 T cell receptor beta chains below, sequenced in a study of cytomegalovirus exposure and HLA in healthy donors. PCR involved 60 Vbeta and 13 Jbeta primers. Assay: immunoSEQ multiplex PCR; the TCRdb copy retains only in-frame clones and omits some. The sample has some 120,000 clones, 74% seen once. The sequenced sample consisted of PBMCs. The receptor set was obtained from a man aged 40-49 years in good health and CMV-seropositive.

This chain connects TRBV9 to TRBJ1-1, with D unresolved. V was cut by 4 bases and J by 4 bases, with 14 bases left in between. Germline lookup yields CDR1 SGDLS and CDR2 YYNGEE. CDR3 length: 14 amino acids. The CDR3 loop reads CASSSHGEVTEAFF. The CDR3 nucleotides read TGTGCCAGCAGCTCCCATGGGGAGGTCACTGAAGCTTTCTTT.

This clone was counted once. The V call is TRBV29-1, the J call TRBJ1-1; D is unresolved. CDR3 size: 13 residues. CDR1 and CDR2 (germline): SQVTM, ANQGSEA. V lost 4 bases, J lost 7 bases, and 16 bases lay in between. The CDR3 DNA follows: TGCAGCGTTGGGTACAGCCTTAACCTTGAAGCTTTCTTT. This gives the protein CSVGYSLNLEAFF.

The rearrangement links TRBV19 to TRBJ2-7, with D hard to call. CDR1 is LNHDA, CDR2 SQIVND, per germline (reference sequence). V was shortened by 0 bases and J by 0 bases, with 12 bases between the two germline ends. This CDR3 has 16 amino acids. The CDR3 here is CASSIDHARGSYEQYF. The CDR3 DNA reads as TGTGCCAGTAGTATAGATCACGCTAGAGGCTCCTACGAGCAGTACTTC. The full variable domain, its missing parts supplied by reference TRBV19 and TRBJ2-7, is DGGITQSPKYLFRKEGQNVTLSCEQNLNHDAMYWYRQDPGQGLRLIYYSQIVNDFQKGDIAEGYSVSREKKESFPLTVTSAQKNPTAFYLCASSIDHARGSYEQYFGPGTRLTVT.

The V gene is TRBV6-4, the J gene TRBJ2-1; perhaps TRBD1 as D (5 bases). V was shortened by 6 bases and J by 7 bases, with 7 bases between the two germline ends. The CDR3 runs 11 residues. CDR1 is MRHNA, CDR2 SNTAGT, per germline. The DNA of the CDR3 is TGTGCCAGCAGGGGGCCAAATGAGCAGTTCTTC. It codes for CASRGPNEQFF.

The V call is TRBV6-1, the J call TRBJ2-1, with D tentatively TRBD2 (6 bases). V was shortened by 3 bases and J by 15 bases, with 21 bases between the two germline ends. This CDR3 comprises 14 residues. Per germline, CDR1 MNHNS and CDR2 SASEGT. The CDR3 region is CASSDSGARGSPFF. The CDR3 DNA follows: TGTGCCAGCAGTGACTCGGGAGCGAGAGGGAGCCCGTTCTTC.

V and J are TRBV7-2 and TRBJ1-1; 7 bases map to TRBD1. CDR3 size: 13 residues. The germline gives CDR1 SGHTA, CDR2 FQGNSA. With V trimmed by 5 bases and J by 10 bases, 10 bases remained unmatched. The CDR3 protein is CASSVRQGNRAFF. For the CDR3, the DNA is TGTGCCAGCAGCGTCCGACAGGGTAATCGAGCTTTCTTT.

The chain is built from TRBV2 and TRBJ1-2; D call uncertain. V was shortened by 3 bases and J by 0 bases, with 8 bases between the two germline ends. The CDR3 totals 14 residues. CDR1 SNHLY and CDR2 FYNNEI come from the germline V gene. The CDR3, as DNA: TGTGCCAGCAGTGAGGGCAGTCCTAACTATGGCTACACCTTC. This encodes CASSEGSPNYGYTF.